This record covers a single T cell receptor (beta chain). This specimen comes from a study of OX40 agonist ivuxolimab in advanced cancers. The ends were cut back, 7 bases at V and 3 bases at J, with 18 bases in the middle. There are 15 residues in the CDR3. The germline V gene encodes CDR1 SGHAT and CDR2 FQNNGV. Produced via immunoSEQ multiplex PCR; TCRdb's table is partial and in-frame only. The repertoire holds approximately 100,000 clones, with 90% as singletons. The chain has TRBV11-2 and TRBJ1-1; TRBD1 might be the D (6 bases). This sample comprised CD4+ or CD8+ T cells sorted from blood, obtained in a trial of the OX40 agonist ivuxolimab. This clonotype was obtained from an adult with an advanced solid tumor such as melanoma, head and neck, liver or kidney cancer. CDR3 sequence reads: CASTHTTGTHTEAFF. The CDR3 coding sequence is TGTGCCAGCACCCACACTACAGGGACACACACTGAAGCTTTCTTT.